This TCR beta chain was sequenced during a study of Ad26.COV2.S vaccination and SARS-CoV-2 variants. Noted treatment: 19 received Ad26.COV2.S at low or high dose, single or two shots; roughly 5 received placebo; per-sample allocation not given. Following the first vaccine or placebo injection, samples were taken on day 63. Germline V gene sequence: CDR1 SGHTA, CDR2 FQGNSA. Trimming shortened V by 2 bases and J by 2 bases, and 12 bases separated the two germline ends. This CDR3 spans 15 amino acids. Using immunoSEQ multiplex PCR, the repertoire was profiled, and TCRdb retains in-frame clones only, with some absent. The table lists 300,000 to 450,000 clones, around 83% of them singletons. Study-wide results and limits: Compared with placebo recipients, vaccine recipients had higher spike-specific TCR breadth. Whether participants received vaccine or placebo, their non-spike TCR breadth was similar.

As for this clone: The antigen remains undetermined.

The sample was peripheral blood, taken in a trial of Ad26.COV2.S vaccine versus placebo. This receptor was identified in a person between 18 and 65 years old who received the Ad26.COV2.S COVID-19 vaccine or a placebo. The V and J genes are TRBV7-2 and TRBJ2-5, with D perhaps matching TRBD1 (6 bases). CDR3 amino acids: CASSLLDSLQETQYF. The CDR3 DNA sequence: TGTGCCAGCAGCTTATTGGACAGCTTACAAGAGACCCAGTACTTC.